This T cell receptor (beta chain) derives from a study of early T cells in non-severe SARS-CoV-2 infection. In the study overall: The input, bulk RNA from unsorted whole blood, was sequenced, and chains were unpaired. Study outcomes and limitations: Using VDJdb, the matching emphasized anti-spike CD8 responses while missing private and CD4 specificities.

The length of the CDR3 is 21 residues. In the library, individual cDNA molecules carried attached unique molecular identifiers. TCRdb used MiXCR to reprocess the 5' RACE reads, holding one entry per CDR3 protein. The sample shows tens of thousands of distinct CDR3 sequences, less than 15% of them seen only once. Concerning this clonotype itself: Its matching antigen is unknown.

This sequence was found in an adult who was a healthcare worker with PCR-confirmed SARS-CoV-2 infection or an uninfected control (not recorded which). Input material: whole blood. The chain carries TRBV1 and TRBJ2-3; the D segment call TRBD2 is taken from the table without a DNA check. TRBV1 is reported as a pseudogene. The CDR3 DNA is TGCACCAGCAGCCAAGACATCCACTTAGCGGGAGTAGATTCGGGCCCAGATACGCAGTATTTT. Its translation is CTSSQDIHLAGVDSGPDTQYF.